This T cell receptor beta chain was obtained from a study of shared clonotypes between healthy human individuals. Study as a whole: Donors had three CD4 naive, three CD4 memory, two CD8 naive and one CD8 memory plate apiece.

Sequencing used immunoSEQ multiplex PCR; TCRdb keeps in-frame clones, though not all of them. The sample lists 2 million to 2.5 million clones, 95% occurring once. Per germline, CDR1 SEHNR and CDR2 FQNEAQ (reference sequence). Trimming left V 5 bases short and J 3 bases short, with 14 bases between. The CDR3 is 14 residues long. The clonotype was recovered from a man younger than 30 in good health. The sequencing input was naive CD4+ T cells sorted from blood. Subset of the sample: CD45RA+ positively selected. The rearrangement links TRBV7-9 to TRBJ2-7, with TRBD1 as a possible D gene (5 bases). The CDR3 DNA reads as TGTGCCAGCAGCCAGGACACGACCTTCTACGAGCAGTACTTC. Translation gives CASSQDTTFYEQYF.